The clone carrying this T cell receptor (beta chain) was seen a handful of times. Its antigen is currently unknown. These data are taken from a study of CD8 T cells in ankylosing spondylitis. CDR3 length: 13 amino acids. Germline V gene lookup returns CDR1 SQVTM and CDR2 ANQGSEA. The germline V and J ends were trimmed by 4 bases and 7 bases, with 17 bases remaining between them. Study results and caveats: A TCR beta motif made of 7 to 9 highly homologous variants seemed typical of ankylosing spondylitis blood. Earlier literature documents some of the motif variants in reactive arthritis synovial fluid and blood. Reportedly, significant enrichment of disease-linked clones occurred in matched ankylosing spondylitis synovial fluid.

TCRdb processed the 5' RACE reads anew with MiXCR; each CDR3 protein has one entry. The sample includes 250,000 or so distinct CDR3 sequences, roughly a quarter of them seen just once. The sequence came from a male donor with ankylosing spondylitis or in good health (not recorded which). The V and J genes are TRBV29-1 and TRBJ2-7; perhaps TRBD2 as D (7 bases). The sample taken for sequencing was blood, either unsorted or a sorted T cell fraction (not recorded which). DNA of the CDR3: TGCAGCGTTGTGGGGGACACCGGGGGGGAGCAGTACTTC. This gives the protein CSVVGDTGGEQYF.